This T cell receptor beta chain was sequenced in a study of control samples from healthy donors and cancer patients. Only one count was recorded for this clone. V dropped 8 bases and J dropped 4 bases, with 12 bases sitting between them. This CDR3 is built from 13 residues. Germline V CDR1 and CDR2: MDHEN, SYDVKM. Clones were read by immunoSEQ multiplex PCR, and TCRdb kept only the in-frame ones, dropping some. This repertoire shows approximately 89,000 clones, about nine tenths found once; its top ten account for 21%. Sequencing input: blood. The chain is built from TRBV28 and TRBJ2-1; D could derive from TRBD1 or TRBD2 (5 bases each). The receptor's source is a man aged 25 to 45 in good health. CDR3 sequence reads: CASGGGGYNEQFF. CDR3 bases: TGTGCCAGCGGGGGTGGGGGTTACAATGAGCAGTTCTTC.